Each of the 8 T cell receptor beta chains below was sequenced from the same sample in a study of regulatory T cells in long-lasting Graves disease. CDR3-region Arm-PCR and iRepertoire HTBI primers produced the TCR beta libraries. TCRdb reprocessed the multiplex PCR reads via MiXCR and lists one record per CDR3 protein. Among about 310,000 distinct CDR3 sequences listed, more than 20% were seen once. Time point denoted: persistent/refractory GD, antithyroid drugs over 5 years with positive TRAb. PBMC-extracted RNA yielded the TCR library. The specimen comprised peripheral blood mononuclear cells (PBMCs), sampled when the disease was refractory, from a patient treated with antithyroid drugs. The receptors derive from a female donor with Graves disease.

J is TRBJ2-5 and V is TRBV14; TRBD2 matches 11 bases. Germline values: CDR1 SGHDN, CDR2 FVKESK. V shed 2 bases and J 1 base; nucleotides not matched to a gene: 3. The CDR3 is made up of 16 amino acids. The CDR3 loop reads CASSQPGTSGQETQYF. The CDR3 bases are TGTGCCAGCAGCCAACCCGGGACTAGCGGCCAAGAGACCCAGTACTTC.

This clonotype has a handful of counts. The V gene is TRBV7-9, the J gene TRBJ2-5; D unresolved. The CDR3 runs to 14 residues. CDR1 is SEHNR, CDR2 FQNEAQ, per germline (reference sequence). Trimming pared 2 bases from V and 4 bases from J, leaving 11 bases between. The CDR3 region is CASSLIVSGETQYF. In DNA, the CDR3 is TGTGCCAGCAGCTTAATTGTCAGTGGAGAGACCCAGTACTTC.

As to this clonotype: This clone may be a read error of a much larger clone one base away. The chain is built from TRBV6-2 or TRBV6-3 and TRBJ2-5, with a tentative D call TRBD1 (5 bases). Germline CDR1 and CDR2: MNHEY and SVGEGT. V was pared by 0 bases and J by 5 bases, with 16 bases between. The CDR3 has 16 residues. CDR3: CASSYSGGSWGETQYF. CDR3 in DNA: TGTGCCAGCAGTTACTCGGGCGGTAGTTGGGGCGAGACCCAGTACTTC.

The chain couples TRBV6-2 or TRBV6-3 to TRBJ2-5; maybe TRBD2 (6 bases). The V end lost 6 bases, the J end lost 5 bases, and 13 bases lay between the germline ends. CDR3 length: 13 residues. Germline assignment: CDR1 MNHEY and CDR2 SVGEGT. CDR3: CASRLGGRETQYF. The CDR3 DNA reads as TGTGCCAGCAGACTAGGAGGGAGGGAGACCCAGTACTTC.

In its sample, this clonotype was seen a few times. The V gene is TRBV5-1, the J gene TRBJ2-3; 7 bases match TRBD2. This CDR3 contains 15 residues. The trim removed 1 base at V and 5 bases at J, leaving 7 bases unmatched. CDR1 is SGHRS, CDR2 YFSETQ, per germline. CDR3 sequence reads: CASSLSGRAVDTQYF. The CDR3 nucleotides read TGCGCCAGCAGCTTGAGTGGGAGGGCCGTAGATACGCAGTATTTT.

V and J are TRBV28 and TRBJ2-5, with TRBD2 matching over 10 bases. J lost 4 bases, V lost 7 bases, and 9 bases had no gene match. Germline V gene data show CDR1 as MDHEN and CDR2 as SYDVKM. There are 15 residues in the CDR3. In DNA, the CDR3 is TGTGCCAGCAATCCAGCGGGAGGGCCCGGAGAGACCCAGTACTTC. This gives the protein CASNPAGGPGETQYF.

The genes are TRBV20-1 and TRBJ2-4; 8 bases map to TRBD2. CDR1 DFQATT and CDR2 SNEGSKA come from the germline V gene (reference sequence). CDR3 length: 14 amino acids. The ends lost 5 bases at V and 7 bases at J; junction bases unmatched: 10. The CDR3 here is CSAQERAGGNIQYF. Written as DNA, the CDR3 is TGCAGTGCTCAAGAGCGGGCGGGAGGCAACATTCAGTACTTC.

This clonotype was recorded a few times. The rearrangement links TRBV11-2 to TRBJ2-4; the D gene could be TRBD1 or TRBD2 (6 bases each). Trimming took off 0 bases at V and 8 bases at J, with 14 bases between the two ends. The CDR3 consists of 15 residues. Germline CDR1 and CDR2: SGHAT and FQNNGV. The CDR3 DNA follows: TGTGCCAGCAGCTTAGATCGAGGGGGGCTGGACATTCAGTACTTC. It translates to CASSLDRGGLDIQYF.